One sample yielded the 23 T cell receptor beta chains listed below, sequenced in a study of T-cell memory formation after mild COVID-19. TCRdb ran MiXCR on the 5' RACE reads and lists one entry per CDR3 protein. The top ten clones hold about 33% of a sample with tens of thousands of distinct CDR3 sequences, 16% of them seen once. The sample was PBMCs or a T cell subset sorted from them (not recorded which). The receptors come from an adult woman who had mild COVID-19 (a few samples of this study predate the infection). Cell type and time point are not known.

The chain uses TRBV7-9 and TRBJ2-5, with D unclear. Trimming removed 1 base from V and 2 bases from J, with 8 bases in between. CDR1 and CDR2 from the germline V gene are SEHNR and FQNEAQ (reference sequence). CDR3 size: 14 residues. The CDR3 protein is CASSLVAVQETQYF. The CDR3 coding sequence is TGTGCCAGCAGCTTAGTAGCAGTTCAAGAGACCCAGTACTTC. The full variable domain, completed using reference TRBV7-9 and TRBJ2-5, is DTGVSQNPRHKITKRGQNVTFRCDPISEHNRLYWYRQTLGQGPEFLTYFQNEAQLEKSRLLSDRFSAERPKGSFSTLEIQRTEQGDSAMYLCASSLVAVQETQYFGPGTRLLVL.

The chain links TRBV12-3 or TRBV12-4 to TRBJ2-6; TRBD1 matches 12 bases. V was clipped by 7 bases and J by 4 bases; unmatched bases: 11. This CDR3 spans 18 amino acids. CDR3 coding DNA: TGTGCCAGCACCCCACCCCGGGACAGGGGGCGCGGGGCCAACGTCCTGACTTTC. Its protein is CASTPPRDRGRGANVLTF.

The CDR3 bases are TGTGCCTGGAGTGTGCTACCTGGAGGGGGTTACGAGCAGTACTTC. Its translation is CAWSVLPGGGYEQYF. This chain joins TRBV30 and TRBJ2-7; the D call may be TRBD1 or TRBD2 (6 bases each). Trimming took 0 bases from V and 4 from J, leaving 16 bases between them. In germline, CDR1 is GTSNPN, CDR2 SVGIG (reference sequence). The CDR3 sequence is 15 residues long.

The chain couples TRBV7-2 to TRBJ2-3; D is uncertain. The V gene lost 4 bases and the J gene lost 4 bases, with 3 bases spanning the gap. Per germline, CDR1 SGHTA and CDR2 FQGNSA. This CDR3 spans 11 amino acids. CDR3 coding DNA: TGTGCCAGCAGCTGGGCAGATACGCAGTATTTT. It encodes CASSWADTQYF.

This clonotype turned up a few times. The V call is TRBV20-1, the J call TRBJ2-1; 14 positions match TRBD2. V shed 6 bases, J shed 8 bases, and the junction held 21 bases outside the gene matches. Germline CDR1 reads DFQATT; CDR2 reads SNEGSKA (reference sequence). The length of the CDR3 is 19 residues. CDR3 in amino acids: CSATGLGLAGGPQHDEQFF. The CDR3 DNA reads TGCAGTGCGACCGGCCTAGGACTAGCGGGGGGACCCCAACACGATGAGCAGTTCTTC.

This clonotype was observed a few times. The chain is built from TRBV12-3 or TRBV12-4 and TRBJ2-1, with 16 bases matching TRBD2. J lost 6 bases, V lost 5 bases, and 10 bases had no gene match. The CDR3 spans 18 residues. The CDR3, as DNA: TGTGCCAGCAGTCCATCGGGACTAGCGGGAGGGCCTGCCAATGAGCAGTTCTTC. This sequence encodes CASSPSGLAGGPANEQFF.

There are a few counts of this clonotype. At one boundary the junction diverges from the germline segment, which might be a read error. The V call is TRBV7-7, the J call TRBJ2-2; D is perhaps TRBD1 (7 bases). CDR3 length: 17 residues. Germline CDR1 reads SSHAT; CDR2 reads FNYEAQ (reference sequence). CDR3 residues: CASSAFQGGTDTGELFF. In DNA, the CDR3 is TGTGCTAGCAGCGCCTTTCAGGGGGGTACGGACACCGGGGAGCTGTTTTTT.

This rearrangement joins TRBV3-1 to TRBJ2-6, with D hard to call. In germline, CDR1 is LGHDT, CDR2 YNNKEL (reference sequence). Trimming removed 2 bases from V and 4 bases from J, with 12 bases in between. The CDR3 is made up of 16 amino acids. CDR3 region: CASSQTLGSGANVLTF. As DNA, the CDR3 is TGTGCCAGCAGCCAAACTCTGGGGTCCGGGGCCAACGTCCTGACTTTC.

There are a few counts of this clonotype. The CDR3 sequence: CASSRSQVRNTEAFF. In nucleotides, the CDR3 is TGTGCCAGCAGCCGGTCACAGGTCAGGAACACTGAAGCTTTCTTT. This chain uses TRBV5-4 with TRBJ1-1, with a weak D call TRBD1 (5 bases). Trimming removed 4 bases at V and 1 base at J, with 14 bases between. The germline V gene encodes CDR1 SGHNT and CDR2 YYREEE (reference sequence). The CDR3 covers 15 residues.

The rearrangement links TRBV10-3 to TRBJ2-1; 10 nucleotides line up with TRBD1. Germline V gene lookup returns CDR1 ENHRY and CDR2 SYGVKD. V trimming: 3 bases; J trimming: 4 bases; junction bases outside the gene matches: 3. CDR3 length: 15 residues. The CDR3 region is CAISEGTGEYNEQFF. The CDR3 coding sequence is TGTGCCATCAGTGAAGGGACAGGGGAATACAATGAGCAGTTCTTC.

This clonotype was counted a few times. J is TRBJ2-7 and V is TRBV4-3, with a tentative D call TRBD2 (6 bases). V lost 4 bases and J lost 4, with 20 bases in between. Germline assignment: CDR1 LGHNA and CDR2 YSLEER. CDR3 size: 16 residues. DNA of the CDR3: TGCGCCAGCAGCCCCTCCAGGAGGGTGATACTATACGAGCAGTACTTC. Protein: CASSPSRRVILYEQYF.

This sequence joins TRBV6-5 and TRBJ2-7; 10 bases are shared with TRBD2. V gave up 7 bases and J gave up 2 bases; unmatched junction bases: 11. This CDR3 region has 16 residues. CDR1 and CDR2 (germline): MNHEY, SVGAGI. The CDR3 region is CASTRRAGGSAYEQYF. The CDR3 DNA sequence: TGTGCCAGCACCCGACGAGCGGGAGGGTCCGCCTACGAGCAGTACTTC.

This clonotype has more than one count but fewer than ten. The rearrangement uses TRBV27 and TRBJ1-6; D is possibly TRBD1 (5 bases). This CDR3 comprises 18 residues. The V end was cut by 6 bases, the J end by 3 bases, with 21 bases between. Germline lookup yields CDR1 MNHEY and CDR2 SMNVEV (reference sequence). CDR3 protein: CASRPDLTSTDYNSPLHF. In DNA form, the CDR3 reads TGTGCCAGCAGACCCGACCTAACCTCGACAGACTATAATTCACCCCTCCACTTT.

This clonotype was found a few times. J is TRBJ1-2 and V is TRBV24-1; D perhaps matches TRBD1 (5 bases). The CDR3 length is 11 residues. The germline gives CDR1 KGHDR, CDR2 SFDVKD. CDR3 bases: TGTGCACAATGGGGGGACTATGGCTACACCTTC. Its translation is CAQWGDYGYTF.

The chain couples TRBV19 to TRBJ2-1, with a possible D match to TRBD2 (6 bases). Germline V gene sequence: CDR1 LNHDA, CDR2 SQIVND (reference sequence). The germline V and J ends were trimmed by 1 base and 7 bases, with 11 bases remaining between them. This CDR3 comprises 14 residues. As DNA, the CDR3 is TGTGCCAGTAGTATAGCGACTAGTCGGAATGAGCAGTTCTTC. Its translation is CASSIATSRNEQFF.

This clonotype was counted a few times. The J gene is TRBJ1-2, the V gene TRBV7-9; maybe TRBD1 (5 bases). The CDR3 covers 14 residues. The ends were cut back, 5 bases at V and 6 bases at J, with 16 bases in the middle. Per the germline V gene, CDR1 is SEHNR and CDR2 is FQNEAQ (reference sequence). The CDR3 sequence: CASSNGTPRNGYTF. The DNA for the CDR3 is TGTGCCAGCAGCAACGGGACTCCGCGGAATGGCTACACCTTC.

The rearrangement joins TRBV7-8 to TRBJ2-1; 10 bases line up with TRBD1. CDR1 and CDR2 from the germline V gene are SGHVS and FQNEAQ. Trimming at V came to 1 base and at J to 3 bases, leaving 9 bases not matched to a gene. CDR3 size: 18 residues. The CDR3 DNA follows: TGTGCCAGCAGCTTAGAAGATTTTGGACAGGGGGTCTACAATGAGCAGTTCTTC. Translated: CASSLEDFGQGVYNEQFF.

This chain links TRBV28 with TRBJ2-1; D gene uncertain. V shed 4 bases and J shed 10 bases, with 17 bases lying between them. The germline CDR1 and CDR2 sequences are MDHEN and SYDVKM. The CDR3 runs 14 residues. The CDR3 here is CASSYRGPPEEQFF. CDR3 sequence (DNA): TGTGCCAGCAGTTACCGAGGACCCCCGGAGGAGCAGTTCTTC.

This clonotype occurred a few times. The chain has TRBV11-2 and TRBJ2-3, with TRBD2 identical over 7 bases. Looked up from germline, CDR1 is SGHAT and CDR2 is FQNNGV. Trimming cost V 4 bases and J 6 bases; bases outside gene matches: 4. This CDR3 is 13 amino acids long. In DNA, the CDR3 is TGTGCCAGCAGCTGGGGAGGGATGGATACGCAGTATTTT. Amino acid sequence: CASSWGGMDTQYF.

This clonotype was counted between two and nine times. The V call is TRBV14, the J call TRBJ2-3; the D is unclear. V gave up 3 bases and J gave up 5 bases, with 9 bases separating them. Germline V gene data show CDR1 as SGHDN and CDR2 as FVKESK. The CDR3 has 13 residues. The CDR3 is CASSQIRVDTQYF. In nucleotides, the CDR3 is TGTGCCAGCAGCCAGATTAGGGTAGATACGCAGTATTTT.

CDR3 sequence: CASATGDHYGYTF. For the CDR3, the DNA is TGTGCCAGCGCGACAGGGGATCACTATGGCTACACCTTC. V is TRBV6-2 or TRBV6-3 and J is TRBJ1-2; 8 nucleotides agree with TRBD1. Germline CDR1 reads MNHEY; CDR2 reads SVGEGT. This CDR3 comprises 13 residues. Trimming took 8 bases from V and 3 from J; bases not matched to a gene: 5.

This clonotype showed up many times. The chain uses TRBV7-8 and TRBJ2-1, with 10 bases lining up with TRBD1. Per germline, CDR1 SGHVS and CDR2 FQNEAQ. V gave up 8 bases and J gave up 0 bases; unmatched junction bases: 10. This CDR3 region has 17 residues. The CDR3 spells CASHLGTGVSSYNEQFF. The CDR3 nucleotides are TGTGCCAGCCACTTAGGGACAGGGGTAAGCTCCTACAATGAGCAGTTCTTC.

This clonotype was detected a few times. V is TRBV10-3 and J is TRBJ2-3, with 9 bases identical to TRBD2. The germline gives CDR1 ENHRY, CDR2 SYGVKD. The V segment lost 7 bases and the J segment 7 bases; nucleotides outside the gene matches: 18. This CDR3 region has 17 residues. The CDR3 here is CAINSVPSGEDRYTQYF. The CDR3 DNA is TGTGCCATCAACTCGGTCCCTAGCGGGGAAGATAGGTATACGCAGTATTTT.